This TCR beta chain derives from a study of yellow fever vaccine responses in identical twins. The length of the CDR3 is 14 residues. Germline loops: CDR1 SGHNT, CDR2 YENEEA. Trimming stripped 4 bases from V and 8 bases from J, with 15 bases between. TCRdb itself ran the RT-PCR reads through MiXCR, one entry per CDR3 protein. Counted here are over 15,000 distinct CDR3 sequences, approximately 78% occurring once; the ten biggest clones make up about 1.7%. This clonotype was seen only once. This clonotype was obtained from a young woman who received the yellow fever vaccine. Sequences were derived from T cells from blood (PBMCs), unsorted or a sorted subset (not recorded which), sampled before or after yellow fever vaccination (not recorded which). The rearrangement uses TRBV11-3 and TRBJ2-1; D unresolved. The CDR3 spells CASSSVRAVYEQFF. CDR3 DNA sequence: TGTGCCAGCAGCTCCGTCCGGGCTGTATATGAGCAGTTCTTC. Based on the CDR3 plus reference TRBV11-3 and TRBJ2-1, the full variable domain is EAGVVQSPRYKIIEKKQPVAFWCNPISGHNTLYWYLQNLGQGPELLIRYENEEAVDDSQLPKDRFSAERLKGVDSTLKIQPAELGDSAVYLCASSSVRAVYEQFFGPGTRLTVL.